The clone carrying this T cell receptor (beta chain) was seen just once. Its cognate antigen is unknown. This entry is derived from a study of pediatric ulcerative colitis. General study results and limits: No controls had the two rectal clonotypes shared by ulcerative colitis patients. A couple of patients' blood samples yielded substantially fewer templates.

Clones were read by immunoSEQ multiplex PCR, and TCRdb kept only the in-frame ones, dropping some. There are about 64,000 clones in the sample; around 80% occur only once, and around 4.9% lies in the top ten. Germline CDR1 reads SGHRS; CDR2 reads YFSETQ. The CDR3 is made up of 14 amino acids. Trimming shortened V by 2 bases and J by 8 bases, and 16 bases separated the two germline ends. This TCR derives from a boy aged 5-17 years with moderate ulcerative colitis. The chain combines TRBV5-1 with TRBJ1-1; D is unclear. What was sequenced was blood. CDR3 nucleotide sequence: TGCGCCAGCAGCTTTTCCGACCCGGGAGGAGAAGCTTTCTTT. It specifies CASSFSDPGGEAFF.